This entry describes one TCR beta chain. Its antigen remains unknown. This sample was included in a study of glioma-infiltrating T cells. On the study more broadly: Low-grade gliomas were grade II; glioblastomas were grade IV at initial diagnosis. Study-wide points: Only very few CDR3 sequences appeared in both tissue and blood.

Using RNA template, CDR3s of TCR alpha and beta were amplified with iRepertoire arm-PCR. TCRdb processed the multiplex PCR reads anew with MiXCR; each CDR3 protein has one entry. Among 400,000 or so distinct CDR3 sequences, approximately 42% were seen once, and the ten largest hold approximately 12%. Trimming cost V 10 bases and J 8 bases; bases outside gene matches: 13. Germline-derived CDR1 and CDR2 are MGHDK and SYGVNS. The CDR3 totals 14 residues. The chain uses TRBV25-1 and TRBJ1-2; 10 nucleotides agree with TRBD1. The source is a human donor with low-grade glioma or glioblastoma, undergoing nonglioma brain surgery, or in good health (not recorded which). Sequenced sample: glioma tissue, nonneoplastic brain tissue, or PBMCs (not recorded which). CDR3 nucleotides: TGTGCCACTCGACCCCCGGACAGGGGGTACGGCTACACCTTC. Translation: CATRPPDRGYGYTF.